A single sample gave rise to the 2 T cell receptor beta chains below, sequenced in a study of Graves' ophthalmopathy and Graves' hyperthyroidism. As the template, RNA transcripts were used to amplify TCR beta CDR3 regions. RT-PCR with HTBI primers came first, then second-round multiplex PCR. TCRdb analysed the multiplex PCR reads with MiXCR anew, one entry per CDR3 protein. The table records about 500,000 distinct CDR3 sequences, 35% to 45% of them present only once. The material sequenced was peripheral blood or thyroid tissue (not recorded which). These receptors originate from an adult man with Graves' hyperthyroidism.

This clonotype was seen many times. The genes are TRBV6-1 and TRBJ1-6; no reliable D call. This CDR3 spans 13 amino acids. Germline CDR1 MNHNS, CDR2 SASEGT. Trimming removed 9 bases from V and 9 bases from J, with 15 bases in between. The CDR3 is CASEDPPRSPLHF. CDR3 bases: TGTGCCAGTGAGGACCCACCCCGTTCACCCCTCCACTTT.

The V and J genes are TRBV7-3 and TRBJ1-1, with D possibly being TRBD1 (5 bases). Looked up from germline, CDR1 is SGHTA and CDR2 is FQGTGA. V was trimmed by 4 bases and J by 7 bases, leaving 13 bases between them. The CDR3 extends over 13 amino acids. The CDR3 region has the DNA TGTGCCAGCAGCTCCCTCGGCGGGGGTGAAGCTTTCTTT. It is translated as CASSSLGGGEAFF. The variable domain in full, completed from reference TRBV7-3 and TRBJ1-1, reads GAGVSQTPSNKVTEKGKYVELRCDPISGHTALYWYRQSLGQGPEFLIYFQGTGAADDSGLPNDRFFAVRPEGSVSTLKIQRTERGDSAVYLCASSSLGGGEAFFGQGTRLTVV.